This TCR beta chain was identified during a study of cytomegalovirus exposure and HLA in healthy donors. General study points: Evidence from a later analysis indicated that most CMV-associated TCR beta chains looked HLA-restricted. Researchers counted roughly 150 TCR beta chains as cytomegalovirus-associated.

Germline V gene lookup returns CDR1 SEHNR and CDR2 FQNEAQ (reference sequence). The CDR3 sequence is 16 residues long. V lost 4 bases and J lost 3, with 16 bases in between. A note on this clone: Its specificity is not known.

The PCR ran on 60 Vbeta and 13 Jbeta primers. The method was immunoSEQ multiplex PCR; TCRdb's version includes in-frame clones alone and lacks a portion of them. The sample has fewer than 250,000 clones; about nine tenths are singletons. Sequencing was done on a sample of PBMCs. The chain joins TRBV7-9 to TRBJ2-1, with D possibly being TRBD2 (6 bases). The TCR comes from a man younger than 45 in good health and CMV-seronegative. Here the CDR3 DNA reads TGTGCCAGCAGCTCCTTGGGCGGGACCCTCTACAATGAGCAGTTCTTC. Protein product: CASSSLGGTLYNEQFF.